This T cell receptor (beta chain) derives from a study of blood T cell repertoires in COVID-19. The protocol was immunoSEQ multiplex PCR, while the TCRdb copy is restricted to in-frame clones and leaves out a portion. The table records about 49,000 clones, approximately 90% of them present only once. This sequence originates from a man aged 35-49 years with active COVID-19. What was sequenced was peripheral blood.

The CDR3 reads CASSLYALRDEQFF. CDR3 in DNA: TGTGCCAGCAGTTTATATGCGTTGAGGGATGAGCAGTTCTTC. The chain has TRBV28 and TRBJ2-1, with D possibly matching TRBD2 (5 bases). There are 14 residues in the CDR3. Per germline, CDR1 MDHEN and CDR2 SYDVKM. V was trimmed by 1 base and J by 8 bases, leaving 12 bases between them.